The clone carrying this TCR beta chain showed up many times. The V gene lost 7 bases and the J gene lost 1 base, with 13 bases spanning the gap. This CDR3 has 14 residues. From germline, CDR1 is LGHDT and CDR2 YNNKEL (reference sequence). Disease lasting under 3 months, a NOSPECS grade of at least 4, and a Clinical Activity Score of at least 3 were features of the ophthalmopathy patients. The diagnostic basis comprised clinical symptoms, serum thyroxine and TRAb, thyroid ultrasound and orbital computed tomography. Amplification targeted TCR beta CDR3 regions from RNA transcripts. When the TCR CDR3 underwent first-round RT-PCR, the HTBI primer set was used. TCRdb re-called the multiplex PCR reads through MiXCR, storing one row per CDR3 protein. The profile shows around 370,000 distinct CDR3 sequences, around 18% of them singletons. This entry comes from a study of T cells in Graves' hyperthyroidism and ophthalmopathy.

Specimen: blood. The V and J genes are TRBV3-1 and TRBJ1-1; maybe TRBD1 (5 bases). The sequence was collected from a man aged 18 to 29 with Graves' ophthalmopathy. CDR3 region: CASTNWGKNTEAFF. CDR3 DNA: TGTGCCAGCACCAATTGGGGGAAGAACACTGAAGCTTTCTTT.